These 25 T cell receptor beta chains were all obtained from the same sample, sequenced in a study of blood T cell repertoires in COVID-19 (dated by TCRdb to about 2020). Library preparation used the immunoSEQ multiplex PCR assay. TCRdb limited this immuneACCESS table to in-frame rearrangements with V and J called. A share of clones is missing; checked studies link under half to unresolved V genes, and the rest is unexplained. This sample gives 250,000 to 300,000 clones in total; 89% of them show up just once. The ten most abundant clones make up about 4.5% of the sample. Sequenced material: peripheral blood. All receptors derive from a woman in her 40s who had recovered from COVID-19.

In DNA form, the CDR3 reads TGTGCCAGCAGCTTAGGTGGAGGCTACGAGCAGTACGTC. It specifies CASSLGGGYEQYV. The rearrangement joins TRBV7-8 to TRBJ2-7; maybe TRBD2 (5 bases). This CDR3 has 13 residues. V lost 1 base and J lost 3, with 7 bases in between. CDR1 is SGHVS and CDR2 is FQNEAQ in the germline V gene.

This clone occurred a few times. The J gene is TRBJ1-2, the V gene TRBV29-1; unclear D gene. Deletions cut 0 bases from V and 9 bases from J, with 11 bases between. CDR3 length: 12 residues. Germline V gene data show CDR1 as SQVTM and CDR2 as ANQGSEA. CDR3 residues: CSVEDGRGRYTF. CDR3 sequence (DNA): TGCAGCGTTGAAGATGGGCGTGGTCGCTACACCTTC.

V usage is TRBV5-1 and J usage is TRBJ2-2, with D unclear. Deletions cut 6 bases from V and 4 bases from J, with 4 bases between. The CDR3 extends over 11 amino acids. CDR1 is SGHRS and CDR2 is YFSETQ in the germline V gene. The CDR3 nucleotides are TGCGCCAGCACCCTCACCGGGGAGCTGTTTTTT. Translation: CASTLTGELFF.

The genes are TRBV2 and TRBJ1-1, with D uncertain. Germline-derived CDR1 and CDR2 are SNHLY and FYNNEI. This CDR3 region has 15 residues. V gave up 1 base and J gave up 1 base, with 10 bases separating them. The CDR3 spells CASSEVGVPNTEAFF. The CDR3 DNA reads TGTGCCAGCAGTGAAGTCGGGGTTCCGAACACTGAAGCTTTCTTT.

The J gene is TRBJ2-1, the V gene TRBV3-1 (or the pseudogene TRBV3-2); 8 nucleotides agree with TRBD2. After removal of 3 bases from V and 10 bases from J, the junction contained 11 bases not matched to a gene. The CDR3 extends over 15 amino acids. Germline V CDR1 and CDR2: LGHDT, YNNKEL (reference sequence). As DNA, the CDR3 is TGTGCCAGCAGCCAGATGTTAGCGGGGATTAGGGAGCAGTTCTTC. This encodes CASSQMLAGIREQFF.

J is TRBJ1-5 and V is TRBV19, with D possibly matching TRBD1 (5 bases). This CDR3 is 15 amino acids long. The germline CDR1 and CDR2 sequences are LNHDA and SQIVND (reference sequence). Trimming removed 7 bases from V and 2 bases from J, with 15 bases in between. The CDR3 DNA follows: TGTGCCAGTACGTGGGGGGTTAGCGGCAATCAGCCCCAGCATTTT. It yields the protein CASTWGVSGNQPQHF.

In this sample, this clone turned up once. The rearrangement joins TRBV20-1 to TRBJ1-2, with a possible D match to TRBD1 (6 bases). From germline, CDR1 is DFQATT and CDR2 SNEGSKA (reference sequence). The V gene lost 3 bases and the J gene lost 7 bases, with 9 bases spanning the gap. The CDR3 extends over 11 amino acids. DNA for the CDR3: TGCAGTGCTAGTGCAGGGGCTGGCTACACCTTC. Translation: CSASAGAGYTF.

This clone was seen only a few times. J is TRBJ1-6 and V is TRBV27, with 8 positions matching TRBD1. The CDR3 consists of 14 residues. V lost 3 bases to trimming and J lost 8 bases; unmatched junction nucleotides: 3. The germline CDR1 and CDR2 sequences are MNHEY and SMNVEV (reference sequence). CDR3 in DNA: TGTGCCAGCAGTTTTGGGACAGGAGATTCACCCCTCCACTTT. Translating it yields CASSFGTGDSPLHF.

V usage is TRBV23-1 and J usage is TRBJ2-1; D gene unclear. TRBV23-1 is designated an ORF whose function remains uncertain. The CDR3 is 16 residues long. V shed 3 bases and J shed 5 bases, with 17 bases lying between them. This chain's CDR3 is CASSHGPPAGDNEQFF. The CDR3 bases are TGCGCCAGCAGTCATGGCCCCCCCGCAGGCGACAATGAGCAGTTCTTC.

The V gene is TRBV7-7, the J gene TRBJ1-3, with D uncertain. The CDR3 sequence is 17 residues long. V was clipped by 5 bases and J by 4 bases, with 21 bases between them. Germline values: CDR1 SSHAT, CDR2 FNYEAQ (reference sequence). This chain's CDR3 is CASSPLGDSLSGNTIYF. The CDR3 coding sequence is TGTGCCAGCAGCCCCCTCGGAGATTCGTTGAGCGGAAACACCATATATTTT.

The chain is built from TRBV19 and TRBJ2-3; 10 bases are a match to TRBD2. Germline V gene sequence: CDR1 LNHDA, CDR2 SQIVND (reference sequence). This CDR3 region has 16 residues. Trimming cost V 2 bases and J 9 bases; bases outside gene matches: 11. CDR3 coding DNA: TGTGCCAGTAGTATACCCAGCGGGAGGGGCCCCACGACGCAGTATTTT. This sequence encodes CASSIPSGRGPTTQYF. The full variable domain, rest sourced from reference TRBV19 and TRBJ2-3, is DGGITQSPKYLFRKEGQNVTLSCEQNLNHDAMYWYRQDPGQGLRLIYYSQIVNDFQKGDIAEGYSVSREKKESFPLTVTSAQKNPTAFYLCASSIPSGRGPTTQYFGPGTRLTVL.

The chain carries TRBV7-3 and TRBJ2-7, with TRBD1 identical over 7 bases. The CDR3 runs 15 residues. V shed 5 bases and J 2 bases; nucleotides not matched to a gene: 9. CDR1 and CDR2 (germline): SGHTA, FQGTGA. As DNA, the CDR3 is TGTGCCAGCAGCCCAACAGGGGTAACGCCCTACGAGCAGTACTTC. It specifies CASSPTGVTPYEQYF.

This chain connects TRBV4-3 to TRBJ2-1; the match to TRBD2 covers 11 bases. This CDR3 spans 18 amino acids. Losses at the gene ends were 1 base for V and 5 bases for J; bases not matched to a gene: 10. Germline V gene lookup returns CDR1 LGHNA and CDR2 YSLEER. CDR3 residues: CASSQGVTSGSGDNEQFF. CDR3 nucleotides: TGCGCCAGCAGCCAAGGCGTAACTAGCGGGAGCGGGGACAATGAGCAGTTCTTC.

The V gene is TRBV27, the J gene TRBJ2-7, with 9 bases that match TRBD2. The CDR3 spans 16 residues. Germline lookup yields CDR1 MNHEY and CDR2 SMNVEV (reference sequence). The J segment lost 9 bases and the V segment lost 0 bases, leaving 12 bases of the junction unmatched. CDR3 coding DNA: TGTGCCAGCAGTTTATCTTCTAGCGGGGTCCATTCGGGGCAGTACTTC. This encodes CASSLSSSGVHSGQYF.

The chain uses TRBV11-2 and TRBJ1-6, with D unclear. The germline V and J ends were trimmed by 5 bases and 6 bases, with 11 bases remaining between them. The CDR3 spans 14 residues. From germline, CDR1 is SGHAT and CDR2 FQNNGV. CDR3 protein: CASSMQVANSPLHF. The CDR3 DNA sequence: TGTGCCAGCAGCATGCAGGTGGCTAATTCACCCCTCCACTTT.

This clone was seen a few times. J is TRBJ1-1 and V is TRBV11-1; perhaps TRBD1 as D (5 bases). The V end was cut by 3 bases, the J end by 1 base, with 12 bases between. Germline V gene data show CDR1 as SGHAT and CDR2 as FQDESV (reference sequence). The CDR3 sequence is 15 residues long. The chain's CDR3 is CASSLGQGRNTEAFF. The CDR3 DNA is TGTGCCAGCAGCTTGGGCCAGGGAAGGAACACTGAAGCTTTCTTT. The variable domain in full, completed from reference TRBV11-1 and TRBJ1-1, reads EAEVAQSPRYKITEKSQAVAFWCDPISGHATLYWYRQILGQGPELLVQFQDESVVDDSQLPKDRFSAERLKGVDSTLKIQPAELGDSAMYLCASSLGQGRNTEAFFGQGTRLTVV.

Only one count was recorded for this clone. The chain combines TRBV7-2 with TRBJ2-2; the D gene is possibly TRBD2 (5 bases). CDR1 SGHTA and CDR2 FQGNSA come from the germline V gene. CDR3 length: 12 residues. V was cut by 8 bases and J by 6 bases, with 10 bases left in between. This CDR3 is CASGRDSGELFF. The CDR3 nucleotides read TGTGCCAGCGGCCGGGATTCCGGGGAGCTGTTTTTT.

V gene TRBV24-1 combines with J gene TRBJ2-3; D is possibly TRBD1 (6 bases). Germline V lookup: CDR1 KGHDR, CDR2 SFDVKD. The CDR3 is 14 residues long. The ends were cut back, 9 bases at V and 2 bases at J, with 14 bases in the middle. This CDR3 is CATQGQRHTDTQYF. The CDR3 DNA reads TGTGCCACCCAAGGACAGAGACACACAGATACGCAGTATTTT.

The V call is TRBV6-5, the J call TRBJ2-1; 9 positions agree with TRBD1. Germline assignment: CDR1 MNHEY and CDR2 SVGAGI. V lost 0 bases, J lost 3 bases, and 3 bases stayed unmatched. The CDR3 consists of 16 residues. The CDR3 is CASSYSGTGFYNEQFF. CDR3 sequence (DNA): TGTGCCAGCAGTTACTCTGGGACAGGGTTCTACAATGAGCAGTTCTTC.

CDR3 amino acids: CASSIGQVMNTEAFF. DNA of the CDR3: TGTGCCAGTAGTATTGGGCAGGTAATGAACACTGAAGCTTTCTTT. The chain uses TRBV19 and TRBJ1-1; D remains unclear. This CDR3 has 15 amino acids. Germline V gene sequence: CDR1 LNHDA, CDR2 SQIVND (reference sequence). With 3 bases removed from V and 0 bases from J, the gap between germline ends came to 11 bases. The entire variable domain, with the rest obtained from reference TRBV19 and TRBJ1-1, is as follows: DGGITQSPKYLFRKEGQNVTLSCEQNLNHDAMYWYRQDPGQGLRLIYYSQIVNDFQKGDIAEGYSVSREKKESFPLTVTSAQKNPTAFYLCASSIGQVMNTEAFFGQGTRLTVV.

The rearrangement joins TRBV11-2 to TRBJ2-5; possibly TRBD2 for D (6 bases). Germline lookup yields CDR1 SGHAT and CDR2 FQNNGV. Trimming left V 5 bases short and J 1 base short, with 11 bases between. The CDR3 has 14 residues. The CDR3 DNA follows: TGTGCCAGCAGCCCTGGGGACTCCCAAGAGACCCAGTACTTC. This codes for CASSPGDSQETQYF.

The V and J genes are TRBV7-8 and TRBJ2-1; TRBD2 matches 11 bases. Trimming at V came to 1 base and at J to 4 bases, leaving 9 bases not matched to a gene. The V gene's germline CDR1 is SGHVS and CDR2 FQNEAQ. The CDR3 totals 18 residues. This CDR3 is CASSLELAGGLAYNEQFF. The CDR3 coding sequence is TGTGCCAGCAGCTTAGAGCTAGCGGGAGGTCTAGCTTACAATGAGCAGTTCTTC. The whole variable domain, filled in from reference TRBV7-8 and TRBJ2-1, reads GAGVSQSPRYKVAKRGQDVALRCDPISGHVSLFWYQQALGQGPEFLTYFQNEAQLDKSGLPSDRFFAERPEGSVSTLKIQRTQQEDSAVYLCASSLELAGGLAYNEQFFGPGTRLTVL.

The chain has TRBV3-1 (or the pseudogene TRBV3-2) and TRBJ1-1; 7 nucleotides agree with TRBD1. The ends lost 0 bases at V and 8 bases at J; junction bases unmatched: 6. The CDR3 is made up of 14 amino acids. Germline V lookup: CDR1 LGHDT, CDR2 YNNKEL (reference sequence). The CDR3 DNA sequence: TGTGCCAGCAGCCAAGAAATAGGGGGCGCGGAAGCTTTCTTT. This translates into CASSQEIGGAEAFF.

J is TRBJ1-4 and V is TRBV6-6; the match to TRBD1 covers 8 bases. Germline CDR1 MNHNY, CDR2 SVGAGI (reference sequence). This CDR3 is 13 amino acids long. With 8 bases clipped from V and 5 bases from J, the junction kept 4 bases outside the gene matches. The CDR3 nucleotides are TGTGCCAGCCTCCGGACAGGGAATGAAAAACTGTTTTTT. This sequence encodes CASLRTGNEKLFF.

The chain uses TRBV19 and TRBJ2-2, with unresolved D. Germline lookup yields CDR1 LNHDA and CDR2 SQIVND (reference sequence). The length of the CDR3 is 13 residues. V was trimmed by 3 bases and J by 3 bases, leaving 5 bases between them. The CDR3, as DNA: TGTGCCAGTAGTATGTTCGACACCGGGGAGCTGTTTTTT. Translation: CASSMFDTGELFF. The entire variable domain, with the rest obtained from reference TRBV19 and TRBJ2-2, is as follows: DGGITQSPKYLFRKEGQNVTLSCEQNLNHDAMYWYRQDPGQGLRLIYYSQIVNDFQKGDIAEGYSVSREKKESFPLTVTSAQKNPTAFYLCASSMFDTGELFFGEGSRLTVL.